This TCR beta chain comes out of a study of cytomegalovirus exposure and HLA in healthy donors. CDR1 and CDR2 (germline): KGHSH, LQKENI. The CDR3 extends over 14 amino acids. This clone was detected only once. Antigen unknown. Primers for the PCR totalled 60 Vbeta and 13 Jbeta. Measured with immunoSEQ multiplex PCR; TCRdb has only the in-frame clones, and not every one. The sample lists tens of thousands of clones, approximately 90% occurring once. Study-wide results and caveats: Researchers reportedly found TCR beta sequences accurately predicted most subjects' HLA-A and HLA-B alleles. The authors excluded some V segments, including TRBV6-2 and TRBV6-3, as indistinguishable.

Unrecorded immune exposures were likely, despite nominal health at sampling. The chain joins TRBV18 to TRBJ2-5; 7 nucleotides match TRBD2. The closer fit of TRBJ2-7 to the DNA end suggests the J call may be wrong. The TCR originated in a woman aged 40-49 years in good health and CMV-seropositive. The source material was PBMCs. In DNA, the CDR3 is TGTGCCAGCTCCCCCGGGGGGAGCTCCTACGAGCAGTACTTC. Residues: CASSPGGSSYEQYF.